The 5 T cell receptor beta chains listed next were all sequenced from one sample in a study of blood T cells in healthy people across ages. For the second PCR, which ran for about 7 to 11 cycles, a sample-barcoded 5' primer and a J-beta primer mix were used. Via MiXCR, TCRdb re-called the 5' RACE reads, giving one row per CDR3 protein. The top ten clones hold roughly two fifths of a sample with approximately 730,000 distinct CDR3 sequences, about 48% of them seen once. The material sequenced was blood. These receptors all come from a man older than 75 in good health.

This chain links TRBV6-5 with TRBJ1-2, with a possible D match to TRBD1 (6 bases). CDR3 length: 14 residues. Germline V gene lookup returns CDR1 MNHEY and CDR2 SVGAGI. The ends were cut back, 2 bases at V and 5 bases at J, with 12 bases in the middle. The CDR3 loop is CASSYRDQGYGYTF. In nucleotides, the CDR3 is TGTGCCAGCAGTTACCGAGACCAGGGGTATGGCTACACCTTC.

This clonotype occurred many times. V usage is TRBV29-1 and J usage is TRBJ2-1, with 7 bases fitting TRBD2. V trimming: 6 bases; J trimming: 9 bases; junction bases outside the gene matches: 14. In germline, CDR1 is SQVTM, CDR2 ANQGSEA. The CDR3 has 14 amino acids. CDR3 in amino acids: CSVSAGPSGREQFF. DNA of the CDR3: TGCAGCGTCTCAGCGGGACCATCCGGACGTGAGCAGTTCTTC.

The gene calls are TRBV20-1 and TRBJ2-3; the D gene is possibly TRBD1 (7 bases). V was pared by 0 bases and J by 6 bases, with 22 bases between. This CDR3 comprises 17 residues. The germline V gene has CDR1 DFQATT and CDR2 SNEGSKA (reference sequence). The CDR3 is CSARDLLNGGGMDTQYF. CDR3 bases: TGCAGTGCTAGAGACCTACTAAATGGAGGGGGCATGGATACGCAGTATTTT.

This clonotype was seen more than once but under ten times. The CDR3 DNA reads as TGTGCCAGCAATCCGCGTGTTGATTCACCCCTCCACTTT. Translating it yields CASNPRVDSPLHF. V usage is TRBV6-5 and J usage is TRBJ1-6, with no clear D. CDR1 and CDR2 (germline): MNHEY, SVGAGI. The V gene lost 7 bases and the J gene lost 8 bases, with 12 bases spanning the gap. CDR3 size: 13 residues.

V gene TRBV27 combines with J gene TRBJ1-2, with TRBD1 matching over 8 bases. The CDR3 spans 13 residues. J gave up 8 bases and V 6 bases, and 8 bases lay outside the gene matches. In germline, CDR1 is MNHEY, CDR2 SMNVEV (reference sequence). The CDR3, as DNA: TGTGCCAGCAGCCCTCAGGGGGCGTTCGGCTACACCTTC. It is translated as CASSPQGAFGYTF.